Each of the 29 T cell receptor beta chains below was sequenced from the same sample in a study of shared clonotypes between healthy human individuals. Libraries were prepared by immunoSEQ multiplex PCR; TCRdb keeps only in-frame clonotypes and omits some of them. The sample has roughly 1,000,000 clones, 78% seen once; the top ten hold roughly 0.57%. Sample: memory CD4+ T cells from PBMCs. Regarding subset: CD45RA-negative fraction. These receptors were collected from a man aged 18 to 29 in good health. Some clones in this sample may be carry-over from other donors' samples.

The sample holds many counts of this clone. The V call is TRBV18, the J call TRBJ2-7; 9 bases line up with TRBD2. This CDR3 is 16 amino acids long. Germline V gene sequence: CDR1 KGHSH, CDR2 LQKENI. With 2 bases clipped from V and 1 base from J, the junction kept 6 bases outside the gene matches. CDR3 coding DNA: TGTGCCAGCTCACCATACAAGGGACTAGCTTCCTACGAGCAGTACTTC. This codes for CASSPYKGLASYEQYF.

Regarding this clone: Other DNA sequences in the sample encode the same CDR3. The V call is TRBV7-2, the J call TRBJ2-5, with D uncertain. Per the germline V gene, CDR1 is SGHTA and CDR2 is FQGNSA. This CDR3 spans 13 amino acids. V lost 0 bases and J lost 3, with 5 bases in between. The CDR3 nucleotides are TGTGCCAGCAGCTTAGCGGGAAAAGAGACCCAGTACTTC. It specifies CASSLAGKETQYF.

Worth noting for this clone: A single base separates this from a much larger clone, so it may be a read error. This rearrangement joins TRBV14 to TRBJ2-7; D may be TRBD1 (5 bases). Germline V gives CDR1 SGHDN, CDR2 FVKESK. CDR3 length equals 12 residues. Trimming removed 1 base at V and 10 bases at J, with 11 bases between. CDR3 sequence reads: CASSQGEGVQYF. CDR3 bases: TGTGCCAGCAGCCAAGGGGAAGGGGTCCAGTACTTC.

The chain links TRBV28 to TRBJ1-1, with D unresolved. Trimming left V 4 bases short and J 11 bases short, with 11 bases between. This CDR3 is 11 amino acids long. Germline assignment: CDR1 MDHEN and CDR2 SYDVKM. The CDR3 loop is CASSSPPGAFF. The CDR3 coding sequence is TGTGCCAGCAGTTCCCCCCCAGGTGCTTTCTTT.

This clone was detected a few times. The chain employs TRBV18 and TRBJ1-1; tentatively, D is TRBD1 (5 bases). V lost 3 bases to trimming and J lost 6 bases, with 17 bases between them. CDR1 is KGHSH and CDR2 is LQKENI in the germline V gene. CDR3 length: 15 amino acids. DNA of the CDR3: TGTGCCAGCTCACCCTCGGGACGGGGATTCGCTGAAGCTTTCTTT. This translates into CASSPSGRGFAEAFF.

The CDR3 sequence is CASVGQRTYEQYF. CDR3 coding DNA: TGTGCCAGCGTGGGACAGCGAACCTACGAGCAGTACTTC. The chain combines TRBV28 with TRBJ2-7, with 7 bases aligning to TRBD1. V lost 8 bases to trimming and J lost 2 bases; unmatched junction nucleotides: 6. CDR1 and CDR2 from the germline V gene are MDHEN and SYDVKM. The length of the CDR3 is 13 residues. The full variable domain, in which reference TRBV28 and TRBJ2-7 provide the parts outside the CDR3, is DVKVTQSSRYLVKRTGEKVFLECVQDMDHENMFWYRQDPGLGLRLIYFSYDVKMKEKGDIPEGYSVSREKKERFSLILESASTNQTSMYLCASVGQRTYEQYFGPGTRLTVT.

This rearrangement joins TRBV5-4 to TRBJ2-7, with TRBD2 matching 8 bases. Trimming at V came to 4 bases and at J to 9 bases, leaving 12 bases not matched to a gene. Germline V gene sequence: CDR1 SGHNT, CDR2 YYREEE (reference sequence). The CDR3 extends over 14 amino acids. CDR3 loop: CASSLLGRAGTQYF. The CDR3 region has the DNA TGTGCCAGCAGCCTCCTCGGGAGGGCGGGAACGCAGTACTTC.

This clone was seen a few times. The CDR3 sequence: CASSFIPGSVEQYF. For the CDR3, the DNA is TGTGCCAGCAGTTTTATCCCGGGGTCTGTCGAGCAGTACTTC. The V and J genes are TRBV27 and TRBJ2-7; D perhaps matches TRBD2 (5 bases). Germline CDR1 reads MNHEY; CDR2 reads SMNVEV (reference sequence). The CDR3 runs 14 residues. Trimming took off 3 bases at V and 6 bases at J, with 15 bases between the two ends.

This chain uses TRBV4-2 with TRBJ2-1; the D gene is possibly TRBD1 (6 bases). The CDR3 spans 16 residues. Per germline, CDR1 LGHNA and CDR2 YNFKEQ. Trimming removed 2 bases at V and 5 bases at J, with 16 bases between. CDR3 nucleotides: TGTGCCAGCAGCCAACCAGGGGCGAAAAGCAACAATGAGCAGTTCTTC. This sequence encodes CASSQPGAKSNNEQFF.

The chain recombines TRBV28 with TRBJ2-1; D remains ambiguous. This CDR3 is 15 amino acids long. Per germline, CDR1 MDHEN and CDR2 SYDVKM. Trimming took off 10 bases at V and 1 base at J, with 17 bases between the two ends. The chain's CDR3 is CANLKAGGSYNEQFF. The CDR3 DNA reads TGTGCCAACCTAAAGGCTGGCGGTTCCTACAATGAGCAGTTCTTC.

The chain links TRBV5-1 to TRBJ2-1; no clear D gene. The CDR3 has 16 amino acids. Germline V gene sequence: CDR1 SGHRS, CDR2 YFSETQ. With 5 bases removed from V and 5 bases from J, the gap between germline ends came to 20 bases. The DNA of the CDR3 is TGCGCCAGCAGTAATCGCGGAGACCCAACTAACAATGAGCAGTTCTTC. This encodes CASSNRGDPTNNEQFF.

In the case of this clone: This likely stems from a read error, as it lies one base from a far larger clone. In the same sample, other DNA sequences code for this CDR3. The V and J genes are TRBV15 and TRBJ2-7, with D perhaps given as TRBD1 or TRBD2 (6 bases each). The CDR3 sequence is 17 residues long. Germline lookup yields CDR1 LNHNV and CDR2 YYDKDF (reference sequence). CDR3 DNA: TGTGCTACCAGCAGACCCCCCCTACAGGGACTCCCCTACGAGCAGTACTTC. It specifies CATSRPPLQGLPYEQYF.

This clone came up many times. The J gene is TRBJ2-3, the V gene TRBV5-1, with a possible D match to TRBD2 (6 bases). Germline values: CDR1 SGHRS, CDR2 YFSETQ. CDR3 length equals 13 residues. V was shortened by 7 bases and J by 5 bases, with 14 bases between the two germline ends. The CDR3 here is CASQVGGQDTQYF. The CDR3 region has the DNA TGCGCCAGCCAAGTCGGGGGTCAAGATACGCAGTATTTT.

V usage is TRBV2 and J usage is TRBJ2-3; D might be TRBD2 (6 bases). Germline CDR1 SNHLY, CDR2 FYNNEI. The V end lost 7 bases, the J end lost 3 bases, and 14 bases lay between the germline ends. CDR3 size: 14 residues. The CDR3 spells CASKRLVRTDTQYF. The CDR3 DNA follows: TGTGCCAGCAAACGACTAGTGAGGACAGATACGCAGTATTTT. Full variable domain (missing parts from reference TRBV2 and TRBJ2-3): EPEVTQTPSHQVTQMGQEVILRCVPISNHLYFYWYRQILGQKVEFLVSFYNNEISEKSEIFDDQFSVERPDGSNFTLKIRSTKLEDSAMYFCASKRLVRTDTQYFGPGTRLTVL.

This chain uses TRBV5-1 with TRBJ2-5; no firm D call. This CDR3 comprises 15 residues. Germline loops: CDR1 SGHRS, CDR2 YFSETQ. Trimming cost V 3 bases and J 2 bases, with 14 bases left between them. CDR3 sequence reads: CASSSPRATQETQYF. For the CDR3, the DNA is TGCGCCAGCAGCTCCCCTCGGGCTACGCAAGAGACCCAGTACTTC.

The gene calls are TRBV28 and TRBJ2-7, with TRBD2 identical over 8 bases. Trimming removed 10 bases from V and 3 bases from J; junction bases left unmatched: 11. CDR1 and CDR2 (germline): MDHEN, SYDVKM. This CDR3 comprises 14 residues. Here the CDR3 DNA reads TGTGCCACCCGGGGGGAGCGGGAGTACTACGAGCAGTACTTC. Translation gives CATRGEREYYEQYF.

The chain is built from TRBV19 and TRBJ1-1; TRBD1 matches 10 bases. This CDR3 contains 14 residues. Germline lookup yields CDR1 LNHDA and CDR2 SQIVND (reference sequence). The trim removed 5 bases at V and 4 bases at J, leaving 4 bases unmatched. The DNA for the CDR3 is TGTGCCAGTAGTCTACGGACAGGGGGCACTGAAGCTTTCTTT. Amino acids: CASSLRTGGTEAFF.

The V and J genes are TRBV5-1 and TRBJ2-1; TRBD2 matches at 8 bases. Germline CDR1 is SGHRS and CDR2 is YFSETQ. V trimming: 4 bases; J trimming: 5 bases; junction bases outside the gene matches: 8. The CDR3 consists of 15 residues. The CDR3 is CASSALAGGNNEQFF. CDR3 coding DNA: TGCGCCAGCAGCGCCTTGGCGGGAGGTAACAATGAGCAGTTCTTC.

The rearrangement joins TRBV7-2 to TRBJ1-1, with D possibly TRBD1 on 6 matching bases. The germline V gene has CDR1 SGHTA and CDR2 FQGNSA. Trimming pared 1 base from V and 6 bases from J, leaving 9 bases between. This CDR3 comprises 13 residues. The CDR3 loop reads CASSLEGGSEAFF. The CDR3 DNA is TGTGCCAGCAGCTTAGAGGGGGGTTCTGAAGCTTTCTTT.

The rearrangement uses TRBV7-2 and TRBJ2-7; D ambiguous. Germline lookup yields CDR1 SGHTA and CDR2 FQGNSA. The CDR3 extends over 14 amino acids. V dropped 4 bases and J dropped 3 bases, with 13 bases sitting between them. The CDR3 reads CASSSQVTSYEQYF. In DNA form, the CDR3 reads TGTGCCAGCAGCTCGCAGGTAACGAGCTACGAGCAGTACTTC.

The CDR3 nucleotides are TGCGCCAGCAGCCCCAGCGGTAACTACGAGCAGTACTTC. It encodes CASSPSGNYEQYF. The chain joins TRBV5-1 to TRBJ2-7, with D perhaps TRBD2 (5 bases). Trimming cost V 4 bases and J 3 bases, with 11 bases left between them. The germline CDR1 and CDR2 sequences are SGHRS and YFSETQ. The CDR3 covers 13 residues. The complete variable domain, with remaining parts taken from reference TRBV5-1 and TRBJ2-7, reads KAGVTQTPRYLIKTRGQQVTLSCSPISGHRSVSWYQQTPGQGLQFLFEYFSETQRNKGNFPGRFSGRQFSNSRSEMNVSTLELGDSALYLCASSPSGNYEQYFGPGTRLTVT.

CDR3 in amino acids: CAWSSRAGTSGRARETQYF. The CDR3 DNA reads TGTGCCTGGAGTTCTCGGGCAGGGACTAGCGGGAGGGCCCGAGAGACCCAGTACTTC. The chain carries TRBV30 and TRBJ2-5, with TRBD2 matching over 16 bases. The CDR3 consists of 19 residues. V lost 2 bases, J lost 4 bases, and 13 bases stayed unmatched. CDR1 and CDR2 (germline): GTSNPN, SVGIG (reference sequence). The variable domain in full, completed from reference TRBV30 and TRBJ2-5, reads SQTIHQWPATLVQPVGSPLSLECTVEGTSNPNLYWYRQAAGRGLQLLFYSVGIGQISSEVPQNLSASRPQDRQFILSSKKLLLSDSGFYLCAWSSRAGTSGRARETQYFGPGTRLLVL.

This chain links TRBV18 with TRBJ2-1; perhaps TRBD2 as D (6 bases). V lost 3 bases and J lost 6, with 6 bases in between. The CDR3 contains 12 residues. CDR1 and CDR2 from the germline V gene are KGHSH and LQKENI. The CDR3 sequence: CASSPTSNEQFF. Here the CDR3 DNA reads TGTGCCAGCTCACCGACTAGCAATGAGCAGTTCTTC.

This clone was seen a single time. The genes are TRBV18 and TRBJ2-7, with 8 bases matching TRBD2. Germline CDR1 reads KGHSH; CDR2 reads LQKENI. Trimming removed 4 bases from V and 7 bases from J; junction bases left unmatched: 12. The CDR3 consists of 15 residues. In nucleotides, the CDR3 is TGTGCCAGCTCACGGATCGGGGGGGACTACGAGGAGCAGTACTTC. It codes for CASSRIGGDYEEQYF. Supplemented by reference TRBV18 and TRBJ2-7, the full variable domain reads NAGVMQNPRHLVRRRGQEARLRCSPMKGHSHVYWYRQLPEEGLKFMVYLQKENIIDESGMPKERFSAEFPKEGPSILRIQQVVRGDSAAYFCASSRIGGDYEEQYFGPGTRLTVT.

The chain recombines TRBV29-1 with TRBJ2-5, with 9 bases that match TRBD1. The CDR3 spans 14 residues. V gave up 4 bases and J gave up 4 bases; unmatched junction bases: 7. Germline CDR1 SQVTM, CDR2 ANQGSEA. The CDR3 DNA follows: TGCAGCGTTGGAGGACAGGGGTGGGGAGAGACCCAGTACTTC. This translates into CSVGGQGWGETQYF. Full variable domain (rest looked up from reference TRBV29-1 and TRBJ2-5): SAVISQKPSRDICQRGTSLTIQCQVDSQVTMMFWYRQQPGQSLTLIATANQGSEATYESGFVIDKFPISRPNLTFSTLTVSNMSPEDSSIYLCSVGGQGWGETQYFGPGTRLLVL.

The chain has TRBV18 and TRBJ1-2; D is uncertain. This CDR3 is 14 amino acids long. Trimming stripped 6 bases from V and 1 base from J, with 12 bases between. Looked up from germline, CDR1 is KGHSH and CDR2 is LQKENI. The CDR3 region has the DNA TGTGCCAGCTCTCGCACAGATCTTAACTATGGCTACACCTTC. Residues: CASSRTDLNYGYTF.

The chain couples TRBV28 to TRBJ1-3, with D tentatively TRBD1 (6 bases). There are 14 residues in the CDR3. V was pared by 3 bases and J by 4 bases, with 10 bases between. The germline gives CDR1 MDHEN, CDR2 SYDVKM. CDR3: CASSLGGLGNTIYF. CDR3 sequence (DNA): TGTGCCAGCAGTTTGGGGGGCTTAGGAAACACCATATATTTT.

This clone came up a few times. Other nucleotide sequences from this sample produce the same CDR3. V and J are TRBV30 and TRBJ2-5, with D unresolved. Germline V CDR1 and CDR2: GTSNPN, SVGIG (reference sequence). This CDR3 is 13 amino acids long. V lost 0 bases and J lost 4, with 9 bases in between. Written as DNA, the CDR3 is TGTGCCTGGAGTGTTGGTGGCTCAGAGACCCAGTACTTC. Translated: CAWSVGGSETQYF.

CDR3 region: CASSLEGSGGKTQYF. CDR3 in DNA: TGTGCCAGCAGCTTAGAGGGGTCTGGCGGAAAGACCCAGTACTTC. The chain is built from TRBV13 and TRBJ2-5; D perhaps matches TRBD1 (5 bases). V gave up 1 base and J gave up 6 bases, with 15 bases separating them. Germline assignment: CDR1 PRHDT and CDR2 FYEKMQ (reference sequence). The CDR3 runs 15 residues. The whole variable domain, remainder taken from reference TRBV13 and TRBJ2-5, is AAGVIQSPRHLIKEKRETATLKCYPIPRHDTVYWYQQGPGQDPQFLISFYEKMQSDKGSIPDRFSAQQFSDYHSELNMSSLELGDSALYFCASSLEGSGGKTQYFGPGTRLLVL.